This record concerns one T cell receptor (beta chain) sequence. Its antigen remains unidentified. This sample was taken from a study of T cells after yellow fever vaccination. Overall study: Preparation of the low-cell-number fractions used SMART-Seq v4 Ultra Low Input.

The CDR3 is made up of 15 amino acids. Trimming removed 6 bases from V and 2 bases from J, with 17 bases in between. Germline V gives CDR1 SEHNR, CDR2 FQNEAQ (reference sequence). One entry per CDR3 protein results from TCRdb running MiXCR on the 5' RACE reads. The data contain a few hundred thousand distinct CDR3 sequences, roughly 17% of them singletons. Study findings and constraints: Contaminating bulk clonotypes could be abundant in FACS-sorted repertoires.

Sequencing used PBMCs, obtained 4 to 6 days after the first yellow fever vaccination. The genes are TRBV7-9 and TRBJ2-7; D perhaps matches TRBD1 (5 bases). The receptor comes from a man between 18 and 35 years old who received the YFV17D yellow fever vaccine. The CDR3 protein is CASRRQGGKPYEQYF. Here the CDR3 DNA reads TGTGCCAGCAGACGGCAGGGCGGCAAACCCTACGAGCAGTACTTC. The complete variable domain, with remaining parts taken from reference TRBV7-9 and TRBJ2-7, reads DTGVSQNPRHKITKRGQNVTFRCDPISEHNRLYWYRQTLGQGPEFLTYFQNEAQLEKSRLLSDRFSAERPKGSFSTLEIQRTEQGDSAMYLCASRRQGGKPYEQYFGPGTRLTVT.